Listed below are T cell receptor beta chains from one sample, sequenced in a study of PD-1 blockade in classical Hodgkin lymphoma. Sequenced by immunoSEQ multiplex PCR; TCRdb stores in-frame clones only, minus some. The sample includes 25,000 to 35,000 clones, approximately 87% of them seen just once. The source was peripheral blood mononuclear cells (PBMCs), collected before the second cycle of nivolumab. These receptors all come from a human donor with classical Hodgkin lymphoma. The CDR3 runs from the conserved cysteine through the conserved F or W. Each record gives: V gene, CDR3 length, clone size, J gene, D gene, CDR3 DNA, CDR3 protein. D genes are given only for firm matches. Clone size appears in some rows only: once, few, many, or a class for an expanded clone.

TRBV1,19,-,TRBJ2-2,-,TGCACCAGCAGCCAGGCCCCGACTAGCGGGCCTTTAAACACCGGGGAGCTGTTTTTT,CTSSQAPTSGPLNTGELFF
TRBV27,15,once,TRBJ1-5,-,TGTGCCAGCAGTCCTTGGACGGATAGCAATCAGCCCCAGCATTTT,CASSPWTDSNQPQHF
TRBV10-3,16,-,TRBJ1-4,-,TGTGCCATCAGTGATGGGCAACAGGGAGGAGGGGAAAAACTGTTTTTT,CAISDGQQGGGEKLFF
TRBV7-3,16,-,TRBJ2-7,TRBD2,TGTGCCAGCAGCCCCGCGGGGAGTAGCGGGACCGACGAGCAGTACTTC,CASSPAGSSGTDEQYF
TRBV11-3,16,-,TRBJ2-1,TRBD2,TGTGCCAGCAGCACCGGGACTAGCGGGAGAGGGTATGAGCAGTTCTTC,CASSTGTSGRGYEQFF
TRBV12-5,18,-,TRBJ1-5,TRBD1,TGTGCTAGTGGTACCGGGACAGGCGATCTCCTTAGCAATCAGCCCCAGCATTTT,CASGTGTGDLLSNQPQHF
TRBV29-1,13,-,TRBJ1-1,-,TGCAGCGTCCTGATCCCGGGGAACACTGAAGCTTTCTTT,CSVLIPGNTEAFF
TRBV27,15,large,TRBJ1-2,-,TGTGCCAGCAGTCTCGACAGACACTCTAACTATGGCTACACCTTC,CASSLDRHSNYGYTF
TRBV19,16,-,TRBJ1-4,-,TGTGCCAGTAGTATTTTCTGGGCTCGTGGAGGTGAAAAACTGTTTTTT,CASSIFWARGGEKLFF
TRBV5-1,14,-,TRBJ1-2,TRBD1,TGCGCCAGCAGCTTAGGGACAGGGAAGGGTGGCTACACCTTC,CASSLGTGKGGYTF
TRBV4-1,13,-,TRBJ1-2,-,TGCGCCAGCAGCCAGTTTACACGGACTCTCTACACCTTC,CASSQFTRTLYTF
TRBV7-2,14,-,TRBJ1-2,-,TGTGCCAGCAGCTTAGATCCGGTTTTCTATGGCTACACCTTC,CASSLDPVFYGYTF
TRBV4-3,17,-,TRBJ2-6,-,TGCGCCAGCAGCCAAAGGGAAGACGGCTCTGGGGCCAACGTCCTGACTTTC,CASSQREDGSGANVLTF
TRBV5-1,15,-,TRBJ2-5,-,TGCGCCAGCAGCTTGGCACGGCCGTACCAAGAGACCCAGTACTTC,CASSLARPYQETQYF
TRBV11-2,13,-,TRBJ1-2,-,TGTGCCAGCAGCGTAAGTCAGGGCTATGGCTACACCTTC,CASSVSQGYGYTF